A selection of T cell receptor beta chains follows, all from one sample in a study of T cell repertoires in cytomegalovirus infection. TCRdb passed the reads through MiXCR, listing each CDR3 protein once. Here the sample spans about 250,000 distinct CDR3 sequences, 10% to 15% being singletons. The sequenced sample consisted of PBMCs. The receptor source for this set is a human donor in good health (CMV status not recorded). Some clones in this sample may be carry-over from other donors' samples. CDR3s include the opening cysteine and the closing phenylalanine or tryptophan. The D gene is left open where the match is weak. The size field is filled for only some rows; it gives once, few, many or a size class.

J gene: TRBJ2-2
D gene: TRBD2
V gene: TRBV7-2
clone size: many
CDR3 DNA: TGTGCCAGCAGCTCCGTCGAACAGCGGGGGGGCATAATCGGGCTCCCCGGGGAGCTGTTTTTT
CDR3 protein: CASSSVEQRGGIIGLPGELFF

J gene: TRBJ2-7
D gene: .
V gene: TRBV20-1
clone size: .
CDR3 DNA: TGCAGTGCAGGCGCTTACGAGCAGTACTTC
CDR3 protein: CSAGAYEQYF

J gene: TRBJ1-5
D gene: .
V gene: TRBV12-3/TRBV12-4
clone size: many
CDR3 DNA: TGTGCCAGCAGACCCGGCGGGGGAGGCAATCAGCCCCAGCATTTT
CDR3 protein: CASRPGGGGNQPQHF

J gene: TRBJ2-1
D gene: .
V gene: TRBV2
clone size: few
CDR3 DNA: TGTGCCAGCAGGGGGGGGCTAGCGGAGAATGAGCAGTTCTTC
CDR3 protein: CASRGGLAENEQFF

J gene: TRBJ1-1
D gene: .
V gene: TRBV29-1
clone size: few
CDR3 DNA: TGCAGCGTTGAGAGTTGGGTTGGCACTGAAGCTTTCTTT
CDR3 protein: CSVESWVGTEAFF

J gene: TRBJ1-1
D gene: TRBD1
V gene: TRBV7-6
clone size: many
CDR3 DNA: TGTGCCAGCAGCGCAGGGGGGAACACTGAAGCTTTCTTT
CDR3 protein: CASSAGGNTEAFF

J gene: TRBJ1-2
D gene: .
V gene: TRBV7-9
clone size: .
CDR3 DNA: TGTGCCAGCAGTTCCTCGTCGAGCTATGGCTACACCTTC
CDR3 protein: CASSSSSSYGYTF

J gene: TRBJ1-1
D gene: .
V gene: TRBV5-1
clone size: .
CDR3 DNA: TGCGCCACCACACGTGTCGGGGAAGGGGACACTGAAGCTTTCTTT
CDR3 protein: CATTRVGEGDTEAFF

J gene: TRBJ1-2
D gene: .
V gene: TRBV28
clone size: few
CDR3 DNA: TGTGCCAGCAGTTCTTTAGGTGCTTGGGATGGCTACACCTTC
CDR3 protein: CASSSLGAWDGYTF

J gene: TRBJ1-5
D gene: .
V gene: TRBV7-2
clone size: many
CDR3 DNA: TGTGCCAGCAGCTTAAGTGAAGGTCAGCCCCAGCATTTT
CDR3 protein: CASSLSEGQPQHF

J gene: TRBJ2-4
D gene: TRBD1
V gene: TRBV7-2
clone size: many
CDR3 DNA: TGTGCCAGCGGTTCTTGGACAGGGAGCCGTGAAGCCAAAAACATTCAGTACTTC
CDR3 protein: CASGSWTGSREAKNIQYF

J gene: TRBJ2-3
D gene: TRBD2
V gene: TRBV7-2
clone size: many
CDR3 DNA: TGTGCCAGCAGCTTAGTTCCTAGCGGCTCAAAAACAGATACGCAGTATTTT
CDR3 protein: CASSLVPSGSKTDTQYF

J gene: TRBJ1-3
D gene: .
V gene: TRBV4-1
clone size: many
CDR3 DNA: TGCGCCAGCAGCCAAGAACAGCTGGTCTCTGGAAACACCATATATTTT
CDR3 protein: CASSQEQLVSGNTIYF

J gene: TRBJ1-1
D gene: .
V gene: TRBV12-3/TRBV12-4
clone size: many
CDR3 DNA: TGTGCCAGCAGCCCAAGGACAGTGAACACTGAAGCTTTCTTT
CDR3 protein: CASSPRTVNTEAFF

J gene: TRBJ2-1
D gene: TRBD2
V gene: TRBV7-2
clone size: many
CDR3 DNA: TGTGCCAGCAGCCCGACTAGCGGGGGGGCATACTACAATGAGCAGTTCTTC
CDR3 protein: CASSPTSGGAYYNEQFF

J gene: TRBJ2-2
D gene: .
V gene: TRBV7-2
clone size: many
CDR3 DNA: TGTGCCAGCAGCTTAGACGGGATGGCTACCGGGGAGCTGTTTTTT
CDR3 protein: CASSLDGMATGELFF

J gene: TRBJ1-4
D gene: .
V gene: TRBV10-3
clone size: .
CDR3 DNA: TGTGCCATCAGTGAGGAGACAGGCATTAATGAAAAACTGTTTTTT
CDR3 protein: CAISEETGINEKLFF

J gene: TRBJ2-3
D gene: TRBD1
V gene: TRBV27
clone size: many
CDR3 DNA: TGTGCCAGCAGTACGGGACAGACCACAGATACGCAGTATTTT
CDR3 protein: CASSTGQTTDTQYF

J gene: TRBJ2-5
D gene: TRBD1
V gene: TRBV19
clone size: many
CDR3 DNA: TGTGCCAGTAGTGTGCCGGGACAGGGAGGTGAGACCCAGTACTTC
CDR3 protein: CASSVPGQGGETQYF

J gene: TRBJ2-6
D gene: .
V gene: TRBV23-1
clone size: many
CDR3 DNA: TGCGCCAGCAGTCAATCCCCAGGGACACCCTCTGGGGCCAACGTCCTGACTTTC
CDR3 protein: CASSQSPGTPSGANVLTF

J gene: TRBJ2-5
D gene: TRBD2
V gene: TRBV12-3/TRBV12-4
clone size: .
CDR3 DNA: TGTGCCAGCACCGGGACTAGCGGGGGCTATCAAGAGACCCAGTACTTC
CDR3 protein: CASTGTSGGYQETQYF

J gene: TRBJ2-1
D gene: .
V gene: TRBV19
clone size: .
CDR3 DNA: TGTGCCAGTAGTATAACCGCGGGATCCCGGGGCAATGAGCAGTTCTTC
CDR3 protein: CASSITAGSRGNEQFF

J gene: TRBJ1-1
D gene: .
V gene: TRBV9
clone size: .
CDR3 DNA: TGTGCCAGGACCTCTGGGGTTGCGGGCACTGAAGCTTTCTTT
CDR3 protein: CARTSGVAGTEAFF

J gene: TRBJ2-3
D gene: .
V gene: TRBV7-6
clone size: many
CDR3 DNA: TGTGCCAGCAGCTTCAACACAGATACGCAGTATTTT
CDR3 protein: CASSFNTDTQYF

J gene: TRBJ2-3
D gene: .
V gene: TRBV12-3/TRBV12-4
clone size: many
CDR3 DNA: TGTGCCAGCAGTTTGGTGGGCCATAGCACAGATACGCAGTATTTT
CDR3 protein: CASSLVGHSTDTQYF

J gene: TRBJ2-7
D gene: .
V gene: TRBV20-1
clone size: many
CDR3 DNA: TGCAGTGCTAGAAGGGCAGGGCGATACGAGCAGTACTTC
CDR3 protein: CSARRAGRYEQYF

J gene: TRBJ2-3
D gene: TRBD1
V gene: TRBV4-3
clone size: .
CDR3 DNA: TGCGCCAGCAGCCAAGATGGTGGGACAGGAAGATTTTTT
CDR3 protein: CASSQDGGTGRFF

J gene: TRBJ1-4
D gene: .
V gene: TRBV7-2
clone size: many
CDR3 DNA: TGTGCCAGCAGCTTACCTGGCACAGCAGCAAATGAAAAACTGTTTTTT
CDR3 protein: CASSLPGTAANEKLFF

J gene: TRBJ2-3
D gene: TRBD1
V gene: TRBV4-3
clone size: few
CDR3 DNA: TGCGCCAGCAGCCCCTTCACAGGGGTAGATACGCAGTATTTT
CDR3 protein: CASSPFTGVDTQYF

J gene: TRBJ2-3
D gene: .
V gene: TRBV20-1
clone size: few
CDR3 DNA: TGCAGTGCTAGAGATGAGCGGGTCACAGATACGCAGTATTTT
CDR3 protein: CSARDERVTDTQYF

J gene: TRBJ1-1
D gene: .
V gene: TRBV5-1
clone size: many
CDR3 DNA: TGCGCCAGCAGCTTGGGAAGGACTGGGGGAAACACTGAAGCTTTCTTT
CDR3 protein: CASSLGRTGGNTEAFF

J gene: TRBJ1-2
D gene: .
V gene: TRBV7-2
clone size: many
CDR3 DNA: TGTGCCAGCAGCTTAGGGGGCCCCAACTATGGCTACACCTTC
CDR3 protein: CASSLGGPNYGYTF

J gene: TRBJ1-2
D gene: .
V gene: TRBV7-2
clone size: many
CDR3 DNA: TGTGCCAGCAGCTTTAACTATGGCTACACCTTC
CDR3 protein: CASSFNYGYTF

J gene: TRBJ1-5
D gene: .
V gene: TRBV12-3/TRBV12-4
clone size: few
CDR3 DNA: TGTGCCAGCAGTTTAACACAGGGTGAAAGTCAGCCCCAGCATTTT
CDR3 protein: CASSLTQGESQPQHF

J gene: TRBJ2-5
D gene: .
V gene: TRBV7-2
clone size: many
CDR3 DNA: TGTGCCAGCAGCTTAGCGGCACTACAAGAGACCCAGTACTTC
CDR3 protein: CASSLAALQETQYF